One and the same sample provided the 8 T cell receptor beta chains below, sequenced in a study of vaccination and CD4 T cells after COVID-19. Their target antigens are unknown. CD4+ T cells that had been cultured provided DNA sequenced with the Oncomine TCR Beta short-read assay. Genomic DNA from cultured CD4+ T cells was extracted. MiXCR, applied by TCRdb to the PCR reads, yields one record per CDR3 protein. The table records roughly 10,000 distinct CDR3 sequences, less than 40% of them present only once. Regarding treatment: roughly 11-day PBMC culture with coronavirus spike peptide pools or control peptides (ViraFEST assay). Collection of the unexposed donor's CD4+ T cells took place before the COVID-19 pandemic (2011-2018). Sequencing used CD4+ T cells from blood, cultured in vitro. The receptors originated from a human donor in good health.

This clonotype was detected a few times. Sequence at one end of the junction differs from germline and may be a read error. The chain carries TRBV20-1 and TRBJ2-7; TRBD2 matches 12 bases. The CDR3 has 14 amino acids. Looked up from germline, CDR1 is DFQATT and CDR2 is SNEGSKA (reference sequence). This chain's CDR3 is CSARPGLAGSVPHF. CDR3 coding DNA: TGCAGTGCTAGGCCGGGACTAGCGGGTTCTGTCCCCCACTTC.

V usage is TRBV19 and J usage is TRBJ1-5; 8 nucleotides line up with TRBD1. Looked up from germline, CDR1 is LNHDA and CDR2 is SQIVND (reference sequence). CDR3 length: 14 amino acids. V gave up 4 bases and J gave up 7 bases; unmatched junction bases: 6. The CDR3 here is CASSTQGANQPQHF. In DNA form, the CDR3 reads TGTGCCAGTAGTACCCAGGGGGCGAACCAGCCCCAGCATTTT.

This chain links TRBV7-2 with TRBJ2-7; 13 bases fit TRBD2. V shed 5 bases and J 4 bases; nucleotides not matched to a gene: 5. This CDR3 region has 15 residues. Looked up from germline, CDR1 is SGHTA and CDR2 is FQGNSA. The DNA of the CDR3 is TGTGCCAGCAGCACGGGACTAGCGGGGTTTTACGAGCAGTACTTC. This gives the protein CASSTGLAGFYEQYF.

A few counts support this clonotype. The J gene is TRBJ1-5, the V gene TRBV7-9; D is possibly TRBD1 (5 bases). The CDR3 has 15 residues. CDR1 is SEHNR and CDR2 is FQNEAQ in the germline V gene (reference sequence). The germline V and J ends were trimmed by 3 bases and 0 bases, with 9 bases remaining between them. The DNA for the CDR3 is TGTGCCAGCAGCTTCACAGGCGATAGCAATCAGCCCCAGCATTTT. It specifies CASSFTGDSNQPQHF.

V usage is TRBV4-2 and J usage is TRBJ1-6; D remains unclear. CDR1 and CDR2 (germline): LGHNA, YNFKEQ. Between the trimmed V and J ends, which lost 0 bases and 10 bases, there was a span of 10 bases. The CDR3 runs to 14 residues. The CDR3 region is CASSQELHDSPLHF. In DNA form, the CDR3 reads TGTGCCAGCAGCCAAGAACTGCATGACTCACCCCTCCACTTT.

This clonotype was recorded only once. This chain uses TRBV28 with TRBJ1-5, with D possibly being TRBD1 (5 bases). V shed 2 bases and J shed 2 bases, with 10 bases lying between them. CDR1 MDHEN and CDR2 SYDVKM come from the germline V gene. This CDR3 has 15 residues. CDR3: CASSLGGNRNQPQHF. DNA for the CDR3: TGTGCCAGCAGTTTAGGGGGGAATCGCAATCAGCCCCAGCATTTT.

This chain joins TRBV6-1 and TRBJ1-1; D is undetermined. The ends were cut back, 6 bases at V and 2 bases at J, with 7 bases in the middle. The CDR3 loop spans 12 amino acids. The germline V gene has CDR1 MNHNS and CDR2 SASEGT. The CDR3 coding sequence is TGTGCCAGCAGGGTCCCTAACACTGAAGCTTTCTTT. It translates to CASRVPNTEAFF.

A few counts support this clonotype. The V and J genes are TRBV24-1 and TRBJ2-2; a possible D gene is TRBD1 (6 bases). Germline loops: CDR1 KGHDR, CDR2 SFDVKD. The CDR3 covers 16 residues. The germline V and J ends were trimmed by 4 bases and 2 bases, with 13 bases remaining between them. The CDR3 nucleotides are TGTGCCACCAGTGACCTTAGGACAGTCAACACCGGGGAGCTGTTTTTT. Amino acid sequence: CATSDLRTVNTGELFF.